This T cell receptor (beta chain) was identified during a study of blood T cell repertoires in COVID-19. Germline CDR1 LNHDA, CDR2 SQIVND (reference sequence). V lost 10 bases, J lost 5 bases, and 23 bases lay in between. The CDR3 runs 15 residues. TCRdb's table, derived via immunoSEQ multiplex PCR, lists solely in-frame clones and lacks some. The sample holds some 300,000 clones; 85% to 90% are singletons and the top ten take roughly a tenth. The material sequenced was PBMCs or T cells enriched from blood (not recorded which). V gene TRBV19 combines with J gene TRBJ1-1; D possibly corresponds to TRBD1 (6 bases). The receptor comes from a woman in her 30s who had recovered from COVID-19. The CDR3 DNA reads as TGTGCCACAAAAGTTACAGGGATGGGAGGGACTGAAGCTTTCTTT. Translated: CATKVTGMGGTEAFF. Filled out from reference TRBV19 and TRBJ1-1, the complete variable domain reads DGGITQSPKYLFRKEGQNVTLSCEQNLNHDAMYWYRQDPGQGLRLIYYSQIVNDFQKGDIAEGYSVSREKKESFPLTVTSAQKNPTAFYLCATKVTGMGGTEAFFGQGTRLTVV.